This TCR beta chain is drawn from a study of OX40 agonist ivuxolimab in advanced cancers. Study results and limitations: Both CD4+ and CD8+ T cell populations in blood had undergone clonal expansion by week 6 at 0.1 to 3.0 mg/kg. Some patients without response likewise showed low normalized clonal expansion. People who partly responded at 0.1-3.0 mg/kg had some of the least clonal expansion seen.

CDR3 size: 14 residues. V shed 1 base and J shed 6 bases, with 8 bases lying between them. CDR1 is SGHNT and CDR2 is YYREEE in the germline V gene (reference sequence). In the case of this clone: What it recognizes is unknown.

Some clones are missing from TCRdb's copy, which holds only in-frame ones; the method was immunoSEQ multiplex PCR. The sample includes about 84,000 clones, more than 70% of them seen just once. The chain employs TRBV5-4 and TRBJ1-6; D gene uncertain. The origin of this receptor is an adult with an advanced solid tumor such as melanoma, head and neck, liver or kidney cancer. Sample: CD4+ or CD8+ T cells sorted from blood, taken in a trial of the OX40 agonist ivuxolimab. CDR3 sequence: CASSLLASNSPLHF. The CDR3 region has the DNA TGTGCCAGCAGCTTGTTGGCCAGTAATTCACCCCTCCACTTT.